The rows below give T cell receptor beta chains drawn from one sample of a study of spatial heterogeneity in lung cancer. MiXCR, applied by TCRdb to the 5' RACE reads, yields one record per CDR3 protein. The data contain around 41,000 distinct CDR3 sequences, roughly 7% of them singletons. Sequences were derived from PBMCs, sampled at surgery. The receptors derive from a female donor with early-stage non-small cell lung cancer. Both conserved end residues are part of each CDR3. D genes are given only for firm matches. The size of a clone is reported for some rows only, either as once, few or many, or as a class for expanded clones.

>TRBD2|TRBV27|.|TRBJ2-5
TGTGCCAGCAGTTCAAGACTAGCGGGGGGGCGTGTAGAGACCCAGTACTTC
CASSSRLAGGRVETQYF
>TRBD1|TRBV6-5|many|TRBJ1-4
TGTGCCAGCAGTTACTCGGGGACAGGGGTTGAAAAACTGTTTTTT
CASSYSGTGVEKLFF
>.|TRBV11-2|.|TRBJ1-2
TGTGCCAGCAGCTCACGGGATTACTATGGCTACACCTTC
CASSSRDYYGYTF
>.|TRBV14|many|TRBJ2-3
TGTGCCAGCAGCCAGTTGGGACTGAGCACAGATACGCAGTATTTT
CASSQLGLSTDTQYF
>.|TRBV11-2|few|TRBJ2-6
TGTGCCAGCAGCTCATGGGAATCTGGGGCCAACGTCCTGACTTTC
CASSSWESGANVLTF
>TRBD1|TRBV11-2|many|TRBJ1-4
TGTGCCAGCAGCCGAACGGACAGGGACCATGAAAAACTGTTTTTT
CASSRTDRDHEKLFF
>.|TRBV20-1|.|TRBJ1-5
TGCAGTGCTAGAGATTCATATAGCAATCAGCCCCAGCATTTT
CSARDSYSNQPQHF
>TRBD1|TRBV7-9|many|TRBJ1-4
TGTGCCAGCAGCTCTGGGACAGGGTATGAAAAACTGTTTTTT
CASSSGTGYEKLFF
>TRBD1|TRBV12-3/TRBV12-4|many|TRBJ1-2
TGTGCCAGCACCCCCCGGACAGGGGATTATGGCTACACCTTC
CASTPRTGDYGYTF
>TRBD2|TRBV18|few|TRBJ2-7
TGTGCCAGCTCACCGTCCGGGACTAGGAGTCGCGAGCAGTACTTC
CASSPSGTRSREQYF